Below, 22 T cell receptor beta chains from the same sample are listed, as sequenced in a study of blood T cell repertoires in COVID-19. Here immunoSEQ multiplex PCR was the method, and the copy in TCRdb shows in-frame clones only, minus some. The repertoire holds hundreds of thousands of clones, with 89% as singletons. Sequenced: PBMCs or T cells enriched from blood (not recorded which). All receptors derive from a woman aged 40 to 49 who had recovered from COVID-19.

This sequence joins TRBV4-3 and TRBJ2-7; 7 bases fit TRBD1. V trimming: 3 bases; J trimming: 4 bases; junction bases outside the gene matches: 3. Germline assignment: CDR1 LGHNA and CDR2 YSLEER. This CDR3 has 13 residues. This CDR3 is CASSQDRYYEQYF. CDR3 bases: TGCGCCAGCAGCCAGGACAGGTATTACGAGCAGTACTTC.

This chain connects TRBV11-2 to TRBJ2-5; no clear D. In germline, CDR1 is SGHAT, CDR2 FQNNGV. The V end lost 2 bases, the J end lost 5 bases, and 12 bases lay between the germline ends. The CDR3 covers 14 residues. CDR3 residues: CASSLRDMVETQYF. Here the CDR3 DNA reads TGTGCCAGCAGCTTAAGAGATATGGTCGAGACCCAGTACTTC.

The rearrangement uses TRBV7-9 and TRBJ1-2, with 7 positions matching TRBD1. The CDR3 consists of 15 residues. Germline assignment: CDR1 SEHNR and CDR2 FQNEAQ (reference sequence). V was clipped by 4 bases and J by 4 bases; unmatched bases: 9. DNA for the CDR3: TGTGCCAGCAGCTCACCCCGACAGGGAGGCTATGGCTACACCTTC. Its protein product is CASSSPRQGGYGYTF.

J is TRBJ2-5 and V is TRBV3-1 (or the pseudogene TRBV3-2); D not certain. Germline V gene lookup returns CDR1 LGHDT and CDR2 YNNKEL (reference sequence). The V gene lost 0 bases and the J gene lost 1 base, with 6 bases spanning the gap. The CDR3 is made up of 14 amino acids. The CDR3, as DNA: TGTGCCAGCAGCCAAGATACGGTCCAAGAGACCCAGTACTTC. Translating gives CASSQDTVQETQYF.

This chain uses TRBV19 with TRBJ2-7; 12 nucleotides align to TRBD1. This CDR3 contains 13 residues. Germline lookup yields CDR1 LNHDA and CDR2 SQIVND (reference sequence). V lost 8 bases and J lost 5; bases outside the gene matches: 4. The CDR3 DNA reads as TGTGCCAGTCGGGACAGGGGGCAGCACGAGCAGTACTTC. This sequence encodes CASRDRGQHEQYF.

V usage is TRBV7-2 and J usage is TRBJ2-7; D gene ambiguous. Germline loops: CDR1 SGHTA, CDR2 FQGNSA. The CDR3 consists of 13 residues. Trimming cost V 2 bases and J 4 bases, with 9 bases left between them. The CDR3 protein is CASSLKIQYEQYF. The CDR3 nucleotides are TGTGCCAGCAGCTTAAAGATTCAGTACGAGCAGTACTTC.

This chain uses TRBV29-1 with TRBJ2-1, with 8 bases lining up with TRBD2. V lost 6 bases to trimming and J lost 5 bases; unmatched junction nucleotides: 3. The germline V gene encodes CDR1 SQVTM and CDR2 ANQGSEA. The length of the CDR3 is 12 residues. For the CDR3, the DNA is TGCAGCGTGACGGGGGGGCACAATGAGCAGTTCTTC. Its translation is CSVTGGHNEQFF.

This chain connects TRBV27 to TRBJ1-1; D remains unclear. The CDR3 is 15 residues long. Germline V gene lookup returns CDR1 MNHEY and CDR2 SMNVEV (reference sequence). With 4 bases removed from V and 0 bases from J, the gap between germline ends came to 12 bases. The CDR3 protein is CASSSATQMNTEAFF. The CDR3 DNA reads TGTGCCAGCAGTTCGGCGACACAGATGAACACTGAAGCTTTCTTT.

The chain carries TRBV7-2 and TRBJ2-5; 14 nucleotides line up with TRBD2. The V gene end was trimmed by 5 bases and the J gene end by 4 bases; junction bases not matched to a gene: 9. The germline V gene has CDR1 SGHTA and CDR2 FQGNSA. There are 17 residues in the CDR3. Here the CDR3 reads CASSQRLAGGISETQYF. The CDR3 coding sequence is TGTGCCAGCAGCCAACGACTAGCGGGGGGGATATCAGAGACCCAGTACTTC.

The V and J genes are TRBV21-1 and TRBJ2-1; TRBD1, the D gene given by the table, was not confirmed from the DNA. TRBV21-1 is marked as a pseudogene. This CDR3 contains 19 residues. CDR3 amino acids: CASSKTKRYRDRGGIEQFF. The CDR3 DNA is TGTGCCAGCAGCAAGACGAAACGATATAGGGACAGGGGAGGTATTGAGCAGTTCTTC.

V gene TRBV4-1 combines with J gene TRBJ1-5, with TRBD1 as a possible D gene (5 bases). With 2 bases removed from V and 1 base from J, the gap between germline ends came to 15 bases. Germline-derived CDR1 and CDR2 are MGHRA and YSYEKL. This CDR3 spans 17 amino acids. CDR3 in DNA: TGCGCCAGCAGCCAAATCAGCGGGGGGGGAAGCAATCAGCCCCAGCATTTT. This encodes CASSQISGGGSNQPQHF.

The J gene is TRBJ1-3, the V gene TRBV15; D is perhaps TRBD1 (5 bases). In germline, CDR1 is LNHNV, CDR2 YYDKDF (reference sequence). CDR3 length: 16 residues. V gave up 0 bases and J gave up 0 bases, with 9 bases separating them. The DNA of the CDR3 is TGTGCCACCAGCAGAGACACAGGCACCTCTGGAAACACCATATATTTT. Amino acids: CATSRDTGTSGNTIYF.

The J gene is TRBJ1-5, the V gene TRBV7-9, with D hard to call. Trimming took off 5 bases at V and 0 bases at J, with 11 bases between the two ends. There are 15 residues in the CDR3. Per the germline V gene, CDR1 is SEHNR and CDR2 is FQNEAQ (reference sequence). The CDR3: CASSEGAGSNQPQHF. Here the CDR3 DNA reads TGTGCCAGCAGCGAGGGCGCAGGTAGCAATCAGCCCCAGCATTTT.

The chain uses TRBV6-2 or TRBV6-3 and TRBJ2-7; perhaps TRBD2 as D (5 bases). Trimming cost V 0 bases and J 3 bases, with 9 bases left between them. The CDR3 totals 14 residues. Per germline, CDR1 MNHEY and CDR2 SVGEGT. The CDR3 reads CASSYSTGGYEQYF. CDR3 bases: TGTGCCAGCAGTTACTCGACCGGAGGCTACGAGCAGTACTTC.

The chain couples TRBV10-1 to TRBJ2-3; TRBD2 aligns across 13 bases. The J segment lost 5 bases and the V segment lost 2 bases, leaving 7 bases of the junction unmatched. This CDR3 has 17 amino acids. Germline V gene sequence: CDR1 WNHNN, CDR2 SYGVQD (reference sequence). The CDR3 nucleotides read TGCGCCAGCAGTGAGGCTACTAGCGGGGGGGCCAGAGATACGCAGTATTTT. Its protein is CASSEATSGGARDTQYF.

This sequence joins TRBV5-1 and TRBJ2-3, with a tentative D call TRBD2 (6 bases). The CDR3 has 16 amino acids. Trimming cost V 0 bases and J 0 bases, with 11 bases left between them. The germline gives CDR1 SGHRS, CDR2 YFSETQ. The CDR3 spells CASSLGNLASTDTQYF. The DNA for the CDR3 is TGCGCCAGCAGCTTGGGGAATCTAGCGAGCACAGATACGCAGTATTTT.

This clone came up once. CDR3 region: CASSAGLAGGFSYNEQFF. In DNA, the CDR3 is TGTGCCAGCAGCGCCGGACTAGCGGGGGGTTTCTCCTACAATGAGCAGTTCTTC. V gene TRBV9 combines with J gene TRBJ2-1, with 14 nucleotides matching TRBD2. This CDR3 contains 18 residues. From germline, CDR1 is SGDLS and CDR2 YYNGEE. V lost 3 bases to trimming and J lost 0 bases; unmatched junction nucleotides: 5.

The chain is built from TRBV5-1 and TRBJ2-1; D ambiguous. V was trimmed by 0 bases and J by 0 bases, leaving 7 bases between them. Germline loops: CDR1 SGHRS, CDR2 YFSETQ. The CDR3 has 15 residues. The CDR3 loop is CASSLESSSYNEQFF. CDR3 DNA sequence: TGCGCCAGCAGCTTGGAGTCGAGCTCCTACAATGAGCAGTTCTTC.

The gene calls are TRBV3-1 (or the pseudogene TRBV3-2) and TRBJ2-3; no reliable D call. Germline CDR1 is LGHDT and CDR2 is YNNKEL (reference sequence). V was pared by 6 bases and J by 1 base, with 14 bases between. The CDR3 length is 15 residues. The CDR3 DNA reads TGTGCCAGCAGACCCAACTTAAACGGCACAGATACGCAGTATTTT. This sequence encodes CASRPNLNGTDTQYF.

The rearrangement links TRBV9 to TRBJ2-5; the D is unclear. This CDR3 is built from 13 residues. The V end was cut by 4 bases, the J end by 5 bases, with 12 bases between. Per germline, CDR1 SGDLS and CDR2 YYNGEE. CDR3 region: CASSNRVGETQYF. For the CDR3, the DNA is TGTGCCAGCAGCAACCGCGTCGGGGAGACCCAGTACTTC.

As concerns this clone: The same CDR3 is also encoded by other DNA sequences in this sample. The chain has TRBV28 and TRBJ1-4; D is possibly TRBD1 (6 bases). The V gene's germline CDR1 is MDHEN and CDR2 SYDVKM. This CDR3 spans 13 amino acids. The V gene lost 5 bases and the J gene lost 8 bases, with 12 bases spanning the gap. The CDR3, as DNA: TGTGCCAGCAGTCCGGGGGGCAACGAAAAACTGTTTTTT. This gives the protein CASSPGGNEKLFF.

This chain uses TRBV24-1 with TRBJ2-3, with 10 bases that match TRBD2. Germline loops: CDR1 KGHDR, CDR2 SFDVKD. This CDR3 region has 16 residues. The J segment lost 1 base and the V segment lost 4 bases, leaving 4 bases of the junction unmatched. The DNA for the CDR3 is TGTGCCACCAGTGAAGGGACTAGCGAAGGCACAGATACGCAGTATTTT. This translates into CATSEGTSEGTDTQYF.